Below, 26 T cell receptor beta chains from the same sample are listed, as sequenced in a study of T cell responses to AZD1222 COVID-19 vaccine. The repertoire was sequenced with immunoSEQ multiplex PCR; TCRdb's copy has only in-frame clones and lacks some. The sample holds 180,000 or so clones, about 89% seen once. The specimen comprised peripheral blood, sampled 28 days after the second AZD1222 dose. These receptors were obtained from an adult who received the AZD1222 COVID-19 vaccine.

The J gene is TRBJ2-1, the V gene TRBV5-1; no clear D. V lost 6 bases and J lost 4, with 5 bases in between. This CDR3 is 11 amino acids long. The germline V gene encodes CDR1 SGHRS and CDR2 YFSETQ. The CDR3 loop reads CASKEYNEQFF. The CDR3 DNA sequence: TGCGCCAGCAAGGAGTACAATGAGCAGTTCTTC.

The chain combines TRBV4-2 with TRBJ2-2, with D tentatively TRBD1 (5 bases). The germline V and J ends were trimmed by 2 bases and 6 bases, with 13 bases remaining between them. This CDR3 comprises 15 residues. Germline V gene data show CDR1 as LGHNA and CDR2 as YNFKEQ. The CDR3 DNA is TGTGCCAGCAGCCAATCTAGGGGTAATGCCGGGGAGCTGTTTTTT. It is translated as CASSQSRGNAGELFF.

Points on this clone: Other DNA sequences in this sample translate to the same CDR3. The chain is built from TRBV11-3 and TRBJ1-1; D is uncertain. The V gene lost 3 bases and the J gene lost 1 base, with 6 bases spanning the gap. Germline V gene data show CDR1 as SGHNT and CDR2 as YENEEA. The CDR3 loop spans 13 amino acids. This CDR3 reads CASSLGKNTEAFF. The CDR3 DNA sequence: TGTGCCAGCAGCTTGGGGAAGAACACTGAAGCTTTCTTT.

This chain links TRBV5-1 with TRBJ2-7; TRBD2 matches at 7 bases. Germline V gene data show CDR1 as SGHRS and CDR2 as YFSETQ. The CDR3 consists of 16 residues. With V trimmed by 0 bases and J by 3 bases, 9 bases remained unmatched. This CDR3 reads CASSLDGRVLGYEQYF. For the CDR3, the DNA is TGCGCCAGCAGCTTGGATGGGAGGGTTTTAGGCTACGAGCAGTACTTC.

The chain combines TRBV5-1 with TRBJ2-1; TRBD1 matches at 7 bases. Germline loops: CDR1 SGHRS, CDR2 YFSETQ. This CDR3 region has 15 residues. With 1 base clipped from V and 3 bases from J, the junction kept 4 bases outside the gene matches. In nucleotides, the CDR3 is TGCGCCAGCAGCTTGATCCAGGGGGTCTACAATGAGCAGTTCTTC. Encoded protein: CASSLIQGVYNEQFF.

The chain joins TRBV18 to TRBJ2-2; 8 nucleotides align to TRBD2. Trimming removed 3 bases from V and 5 bases from J; junction bases left unmatched: 8. This CDR3 is built from 16 residues. The germline V gene has CDR1 KGHSH and CDR2 LQKENI. CDR3: CASSPQAGGETGELFF. The CDR3 DNA follows: TGTGCCAGCTCACCCCAGGCGGGAGGTGAGACCGGGGAGCTGTTTTTT.

This clone was picked up a small number of times. This chain connects TRBV9 to TRBJ2-7; D is uncertain. The germline V gene encodes CDR1 SGDLS and CDR2 YYNGEE. V lost 0 bases, J lost 6 bases, and 10 bases lay in between. The CDR3 consists of 13 residues. CDR3 loop: CASSVDFVGEQYF. The CDR3 nucleotides are TGTGCCAGCAGCGTAGACTTCGTCGGCGAGCAGTACTTC. The full variable domain, completed using reference TRBV9 and TRBJ2-7, is DSGVTQTPKHLITATGQRVTLRCSPRSGDLSVYWYQQSLDQGLQFLIQYYNGEERAKGNILERFSAQQFPDLHSELNLSSLELGDSALYFCASSVDFVGEQYFGPGTRLTVT.

The V call is TRBV19, the J call TRBJ1-1; weak D call: TRBD1 (6 bases). The V end lost 0 bases, the J end lost 11 bases, and 19 bases lay between the germline ends. Germline loops: CDR1 LNHDA, CDR2 SQIVND (reference sequence). The CDR3 contains 15 residues. The CDR3: CASSIDGRGAGKAFF. CDR3 bases: TGTGCCAGTAGTATAGATGGGAGGGGGGCCGGTAAGGCTTTCTTT.

This CDR3 reads CASSNRQGTYGYTF. The CDR3 coding sequence is TGTGCCAGTAGTAACAGACAGGGTACCTATGGCTACACCTTC. The chain carries TRBV19 and TRBJ1-2; 7 bases agree with TRBD1. CDR1 is LNHDA, CDR2 SQIVND, per germline (reference sequence). The ends lost 4 bases at V and 4 bases at J; junction bases unmatched: 6. The CDR3 has 14 amino acids.

The chain couples TRBV5-1 to TRBJ1-1; TRBD1 matches 7 bases. The ends lost 0 bases at V and 0 bases at J; junction bases unmatched: 2. The CDR3 sequence is 15 residues long. The germline V gene has CDR1 SGHRS and CDR2 YFSETQ. The CDR3 reads CASSLGGTVNTEAFF. The DNA for the CDR3 is TGCGCCAGCAGCTTGGGAGGGACAGTGAACACTGAAGCTTTCTTT.

This sequence joins TRBV6-2 or TRBV6-3 and TRBJ1-6, with D perhaps TRBD1 (5 bases). The V end lost 6 bases, the J end lost 3 bases, and 18 bases lay between the germline ends. Germline V gene lookup returns CDR1 MNHEY and CDR2 SVGEGT. This CDR3 region has 17 residues. As DNA, the CDR3 is TGTGCCAGCAGCCGAGGGGACCGGGGATACTATAATTCACCCCTCCACTTT. Protein product: CASSRGDRGYYNSPLHF.

V and J are TRBV6-2 or TRBV6-3 and TRBJ2-7; D is undetermined. This CDR3 has 13 residues. The V end was cut by 0 bases, the J end by 4 bases, with 7 bases between. Germline-derived CDR1 and CDR2 are MNHEY and SVGEGT. The CDR3 is CASSYSNRYEQYF. As DNA, the CDR3 is TGTGCCAGCAGTTACTCGAACAGATACGAGCAGTACTTC.

The gene calls are TRBV6-6 and TRBJ1-4, with D unresolved. The germline gives CDR1 MNHNY, CDR2 SVGAGI (reference sequence). Trimming shortened V by 0 bases and J by 0 bases, and 5 bases separated the two germline ends. CDR3 length: 15 residues. In DNA form, the CDR3 reads TGTGCCAGCAGTTACTCACCCGCAACTAATGAAAAACTGTTTTTT. Translating gives CASSYSPATNEKLFF.

The rearrangement joins TRBV28 to TRBJ2-2; the D call may be TRBD1 or TRBD2 (5 bases each). Germline V gene lookup returns CDR1 MDHEN and CDR2 SYDVKM. Trimming cost V 5 bases and J 2 bases, with 12 bases left between them. The CDR3 is 15 residues long. The CDR3 loop is CASSPIGTNTGELFF. In DNA form, the CDR3 reads TGTGCCAGCAGTCCAATTGGGACCAACACCGGGGAGCTGTTTTTT.

The chain is built from TRBV6-5 and TRBJ2-2, with a tentative D call TRBD1 (5 bases). Trimming removed 8 bases from V and 3 bases from J, with 13 bases in between. CDR1 is MNHEY, CDR2 SVGAGI, per germline. CDR3 length: 14 amino acids. The CDR3 nucleotides read TGTGCCAGCGAAAGGGGCTGGGACACCGGGGAGCTGTTTTTT. Its protein product is CASERGWDTGELFF.

The chain is built from TRBV6-1 and TRBJ1-1, with 7 bases aligning to TRBD1. The V gene's germline CDR1 is MNHNS and CDR2 SASEGT. The V and J ends lost 0 bases and 3 bases, in that order; junction bases with no gene match: 4. The CDR3 sequence is 15 residues long. CDR3 residues: CASSEARQGHTEAFF. CDR3 nucleotides: TGTGCCAGCAGTGAAGCGAGACAGGGACACACTGAAGCTTTCTTT.

The chain combines TRBV6-2 or TRBV6-3 with TRBJ1-2, with D hard to call. The CDR3 contains 15 residues. Trimming removed 4 bases from V and 5 bases from J, with 17 bases in between. The germline V gene encodes CDR1 MNHEY and CDR2 SVGEGT. The CDR3 DNA sequence: TGTGCCAGCAGTTCCCCTATCCGGGGAGTTTATGGCTACACCTTC. Translation gives CASSSPIRGVYGYTF.

The chain combines TRBV5-1 with TRBJ1-6; 9 bases are a match to TRBD1. CDR3 length: 15 residues. CDR1 SGHRS and CDR2 YFSETQ come from the germline V gene. V lost 2 bases and J lost 10; bases outside the gene matches: 7. In DNA, the CDR3 is TGCGCCAGCAGCTTATCCGGGACAGGGAGGTCACCCCTCCACTTT. Protein: CASSLSGTGRSPLHF.

The chain combines TRBV5-4 with TRBJ2-4; a weak D match, TRBD2 (5 bases). The V and J ends lost 4 bases and 0 bases respectively, with 17 bases between them. The CDR3 loop spans 17 amino acids. Germline V gene sequence: CDR1 SGHNT, CDR2 YYREEE (reference sequence). DNA of the CDR3: TGTGCCAGCAGCAAGGATGTTGGTACTAGAGCCAAAAACATTCAGTACTTC. Its protein is CASSKDVGTRAKNIQYF.

This chain connects TRBV6-1 to TRBJ2-7; either TRBD1 or TRBD2 may supply D (5 bases each). V gave up 3 bases and J gave up 4 bases, with 16 bases separating them. CDR3 length: 15 residues. The germline CDR1 and CDR2 sequences are MNHNS and SASEGT. CDR3 coding DNA: TGTGCCAGCAGTGATCCCGGGACCGGACTTTACGAGCAGTACTTC. Its translation: CASSDPGTGLYEQYF.

This sequence joins TRBV7-2 and TRBJ2-3; 8 bases are a match to TRBD2. The CDR3 length is 14 residues. The V segment lost 3 bases and the J segment 2 bases; nucleotides outside the gene matches: 1. Germline V gene lookup returns CDR1 SGHTA and CDR2 FQGNSA. The CDR3 is CASSFSGATDTQYF. CDR3 nucleotide sequence: TGTGCCAGCAGCTTTAGCGGGGCCACAGATACGCAGTATTTT.

This chain links TRBV4-2 with TRBJ2-6, with D hard to call. The V gene lost 3 bases and the J gene lost 0 bases, with 3 bases spanning the gap. Germline CDR1 and CDR2: LGHNA and YNFKEQ. CDR3 length equals 14 residues. The CDR3 is CASSQYSGANVLTF. The CDR3 nucleotides are TGTGCCAGCAGCCAGTACTCTGGGGCCAACGTCCTGACTTTC.

The chain employs TRBV14 and TRBJ2-3, with 9 positions matching TRBD1. Germline V lookup: CDR1 SGHDN, CDR2 FVKESK. Unmatched junction bases numbered 9, after V lost 2 bases and J lost 3 bases. There are 17 residues in the CDR3. Written as DNA, the CDR3 is TGTGCCAGCAGCCAAAGGACGACAGGGGGTTTGACAGATACGCAGTATTTT. This gives the protein CASSQRTTGGLTDTQYF.

The CDR3 region has the DNA TGTGCCAGCAGTTTATGGCCAGGGGGACAGCCCCAGCATTTT. Protein: CASSLWPGGQPQHF. V is TRBV27 and J is TRBJ1-5; TRBD1 matches 7 bases. Germline V gene sequence: CDR1 MNHEY, CDR2 SMNVEV (reference sequence). J lost 7 bases, V lost 1 base, and 4 bases had no gene match. The CDR3 is 14 amino acids.

V and J are TRBV30 and TRBJ1-4; a weak D match, TRBD1 (6 bases). Germline CDR1 is GTSNPN and CDR2 is SVGIG (reference sequence). The CDR3 contains 16 residues. V lost 1 base and J 3 bases, leaving 15 bases between the germline ends. The CDR3 DNA reads TGTGCCTGGAGTGCCGCTAGGACAGCCTCTAATGAAAAACTGTTTTTT. Encoded protein: CAWSAARTASNEKLFF.

This chain joins TRBV14 and TRBJ1-6; 8 nucleotides line up with TRBD1. The CDR3 sequence is 14 residues long. Trimming cost V 4 bases and J 4 bases; bases outside gene matches: 0. Germline V gene lookup returns CDR1 SGHDN and CDR2 FVKESK. In nucleotides, the CDR3 is TGTGCCAGCAGCCGACAGGGGTATAATTCACCCCTCCACTTT. This sequence encodes CASSRQGYNSPLHF.